Listed here are 28 T cell receptor beta chains from one sample, sequenced in a study of vaccination effects on CD4 cells after COVID-19. Which antigens these TCRs recognize remains unknown. Prior to sequencing, the ViraFEST assay stimulated PBMC with viral peptide pools, which expanded the antigen-specific CD4+ T cells. The authors isolated CD4+ T cells after roughly eleven days of culture. Everyone in the study got two shots of either the BNT162b2 or mRNA-1273 vaccine. Sequenced by immunoSEQ multiplex PCR; TCRdb stores in-frame clones only, minus some. Of 30,000 or so clones in the sample, approximately 71% were seen once. The source was CD4+ T cells from PBMCs cultured with HCoV-NL63 spike peptides, collected after COVID-19 vaccination. These TCRs come from a human donor who received a COVID-19 vaccine.

The rearrangement links TRBV7-8 to TRBJ2-2; perhaps TRBD2 as D (5 bases). The CDR3 runs to 14 residues. The germline gives CDR1 SGHVS, CDR2 FQNEAQ. The V gene lost 8 bases and the J gene lost 4 bases, with 14 bases spanning the gap. This CDR3 reads CASATGRGTGELFF. The CDR3 nucleotides read TGTGCCAGCGCTACCGGCCGGGGCACCGGGGAGCTGTTTTTT.

The rearrangement joins TRBV14 to TRBJ2-3; 7 bases are shared with TRBD2. The J segment lost 5 bases and the V segment lost 0 bases, leaving 2 bases of the junction unmatched. The CDR3 is made up of 14 amino acids. From germline, CDR1 is SGHDN and CDR2 FVKESK. CDR3 nucleotides: TGTGCCAGCAGCCAAGATCCGGGGGGAGATACGCAGTATTTT. Translated: CASSQDPGGDTQYF. Variable domain in full (rest from reference TRBV14 and TRBJ2-3): EAGVTQFPSHSVIEKGQTVTLRCDPISGHDNLYWYRRVMGKEIKFLLHFVKESKQDESGMPNNRFLAERTGGTYSTLKVQPAELEDSGVYFCASSQDPGGDTQYFGPGTRLTVL.

The chain has TRBV19 and TRBJ1-1, with D possibly TRBD1 on 6 matching bases. Between the trimmed V and J ends, which lost 5 bases and 4 bases, there was a span of 14 bases. The CDR3 is 14 amino acids. Germline CDR1 and CDR2: LNHDA and SQIVND (reference sequence). CDR3: CASSWAGAATEAFF. As DNA, the CDR3 is TGTGCCAGTAGTTGGGCAGGGGCTGCCACTGAAGCTTTCTTT.

V and J are TRBV28 and TRBJ1-6; TRBD1 might be the D (6 bases). The CDR3 consists of 16 residues. Deletions cut 5 bases from V and 0 bases from J, with 11 bases between. Germline V lookup: CDR1 MDHEN, CDR2 SYDVKM. CDR3 residues: CASSPQQGSYNSPLHF. CDR3 nucleotides: TGTGCCAGCAGTCCCCAACAGGGCTCCTATAATTCACCCCTCCACTTT.

The chain joins TRBV5-4 to TRBJ1-2; D uncertain. V shed 2 bases and J shed 7 bases, with 12 bases lying between them. This CDR3 contains 13 residues. Germline assignment: CDR1 SGHNT and CDR2 YYREEE (reference sequence). As DNA, the CDR3 is TGTGCCAGCAGCTTAACCGGGTCCCCTGGCTACACCTTC. Protein sequence: CASSLTGSPGYTF.

Only a few counts were recorded for this clone. The genes are TRBV4-2 and TRBJ1-6, with 7 bases matching TRBD1. Germline-derived CDR1 and CDR2 are LGHNA and YNFKEQ. The CDR3 consists of 14 residues. The V and J ends lost 1 base and 7 bases, in that order; junction bases with no gene match: 1. CDR3 loop: CASSQGQGNSPLHF. CDR3 in DNA: TGTGCCAGCAGCCAAGGACAGGGAAATTCACCCCTCCACTTT.

The chain carries TRBV7-2 and TRBJ1-6, with D perhaps matching TRBD1 (6 bases). Trimming stripped 6 bases from V and 3 bases from J, with 12 bases between. Per germline, CDR1 SGHTA and CDR2 FQGNSA. This CDR3 has 15 amino acids. The CDR3 spells CASRLGHLYNSPLHF. CDR3 DNA: TGTGCCAGCAGACTGGGACATCTCTATAATTCACCCCTCCACTTT. Based on the CDR3 plus reference TRBV7-2 and TRBJ1-6, the full variable domain is GAGVSQSPSNKVTEKGKDVELRCDPISGHTALYWYRQSLGQGLEFLIYFQGNSAPDKSGLPSDRFSAERTGGSVSTLTIQRTQQEDSAVYLCASRLGHLYNSPLHFGNGTRLTVT.

The V call is TRBV25-1, the J call TRBJ2-5; a weak D match, TRBD2 (6 bases). The germline V gene has CDR1 MGHDK and CDR2 SYGVNS. CDR3 length: 15 residues. The V gene lost 2 bases and the J gene lost 5 bases, with 15 bases spanning the gap. CDR3 DNA: TGTGCCAGCAGTGAAGGTTACGGGGAGGTCGAGACCCAGTACTTC. This gives the protein CASSEGYGEVETQYF.

This rearrangement joins TRBV7-2 to TRBJ2-7; D tentatively fits TRBD1 or TRBD2 (5 bases each). CDR3 size: 15 residues. Germline V lookup: CDR1 SGHTA, CDR2 FQGNSA. The V gene lost 6 bases and the J gene lost 2 bases, with 17 bases spanning the gap. In DNA, the CDR3 is TGTGCCAGCAGGCGCGAAGCGGTCAGGGCCTACGAGCAGTACTTC. Its protein product is CASRREAVRAYEQYF.

This clone appeared a few times. The J gene is TRBJ1-1, the V gene TRBV19; a possible D gene is TRBD1 (6 bases). Trimming stripped 7 bases from V and 7 bases from J, with 19 bases between. This CDR3 is 14 amino acids long. Germline assignment: CDR1 LNHDA and CDR2 SQIVND (reference sequence). The CDR3 coding sequence is TGTGCCAGTACAGGGGCCCAGGGAAATCTTGAAGCTTTCTTT. Amino acids: CASTGAQGNLEAFF. Looking up the rest from reference TRBV19 and TRBJ1-1 gives the full variable domain: DGGITQSPKYLFRKEGQNVTLSCEQNLNHDAMYWYRQDPGQGLRLIYYSQIVNDFQKGDIAEGYSVSREKKESFPLTVTSAQKNPTAFYLCASTGAQGNLEAFFGQGTRLTVV.

The chain has TRBV27 and TRBJ2-2; no firm D call. Per the germline V gene, CDR1 is MNHEY and CDR2 is SMNVEV (reference sequence). This CDR3 region has 12 residues. The V end was cut by 6 bases, the J end by 5 bases, with 7 bases between. CDR3 sequence (DNA): TGTGCCAGCAGGTTACAGACCGGGGAGCTGTTTTTT. It codes for CASRLQTGELFF.

This sequence joins TRBV27 and TRBJ1-6; D gene unclear. Germline V gives CDR1 MNHEY, CDR2 SMNVEV (reference sequence). Trimming shortened V by 1 base and J by 9 bases, and 4 bases separated the two germline ends. The CDR3 sequence is 12 residues long. This chain's CDR3 is CASSLWSSPLHF. In DNA, the CDR3 is TGTGCCAGCAGTTTATGGAGTTCACCCCTCCACTTT.

The chain links TRBV9 to TRBJ2-3; no clear D. From germline, CDR1 is SGDLS and CDR2 YYNGEE. The CDR3 is made up of 12 amino acids. The ends were cut back, 0 bases at V and 4 bases at J, with 3 bases in the middle. This chain's CDR3 is CASSVVSDTQYF. CDR3 coding DNA: TGTGCCAGCAGCGTAGTGTCAGATACGCAGTATTTT.

The gene calls are TRBV19 and TRBJ2-7, with D possibly matching TRBD2 (6 bases). Germline V gives CDR1 LNHDA, CDR2 SQIVND (reference sequence). The CDR3 spans 14 residues. V was trimmed by 4 bases and J by 2 bases, leaving 12 bases between them. The CDR3: CASSTQRVPYEQYF. CDR3 nucleotide sequence: TGTGCCAGTAGTACCCAGCGGGTTCCCTACGAGCAGTACTTC.

This chain connects TRBV10-3 to TRBJ2-1; TRBD2 matches at 11 bases. The V gene's germline CDR1 is ENHRY and CDR2 SYGVKD. The ends lost 6 bases at V and 3 bases at J; junction bases unmatched: 4. This CDR3 has 15 amino acids. CDR3 in amino acids: CAIRDSGGGYNEQFF. CDR3 in DNA: TGTGCCATCAGGGATAGCGGGGGGGGCTACAATGAGCAGTTCTTC.

The chain employs TRBV19 and TRBJ2-7, with TRBD2 matching 7 bases. V gave up 9 bases and J gave up 2 bases; unmatched junction bases: 13. The CDR3 length is 15 residues. Germline values: CDR1 LNHDA, CDR2 SQIVND (reference sequence). The CDR3 bases are TGTGCCAGCTGTCCGGTCCACGCGGGGGCCTACGAGCAGTACTTC. Its protein product is CASCPVHAGAYEQYF.

The V and J genes are TRBV10-3 and TRBJ1-1; 7 bases line up with TRBD1. CDR3 length equals 15 residues. The germline CDR1 and CDR2 sequences are ENHRY and SYGVKD. Trimming removed 0 bases from V and 4 bases from J; junction bases left unmatched: 5. The CDR3 sequence is CAISESTGSGTEAFF. The CDR3 DNA follows: TGTGCCATCAGTGAGTCGACAGGGTCGGGCACTGAAGCTTTCTTT.

This clone was recorded only once. This sequence joins TRBV12-3 or TRBV12-4 and TRBJ1-5, with D possibly matching TRBD1 (6 bases). Trimming left V 6 bases short and J 6 bases short, with 12 bases between. CDR3 length: 13 residues. The CDR3 region is CASREQGTQPQHF. The CDR3 DNA reads as TGTGCCAGCAGAGAACAGGGTACTCAGCCCCAGCATTTT.

The rearrangement uses TRBV11-2 and TRBJ2-4; 8 bases align to TRBD2. In germline, CDR1 is SGHAT, CDR2 FQNNGV. Germline trimming cut 7 bases from V and 4 bases from J; bases unmatched to any gene: 9. This CDR3 is built from 15 residues. The CDR3 sequence: CASKRPGLGKNIQYF. CDR3 coding DNA: TGTGCCAGCAAACGACCGGGACTAGGAAAAAACATTCAGTACTTC.

V gene TRBV2 combines with J gene TRBJ2-4, with a tentative D call TRBD2 (5 bases). V was trimmed by 7 bases and J by 0 bases, leaving 10 bases between them. Germline V gene data show CDR1 as SNHLY and CDR2 as FYNNEI. The CDR3 is 14 amino acids. The CDR3 region has the DNA TGTGCCAGCAATCAGCGGTTAGCCAAAAACATTCAGTACTTC. Translated, it gives CASNQRLAKNIQYF.

V and J are TRBV5-4 and TRBJ2-3; 8 bases match TRBD2. CDR3 length equals 15 residues. Germline V lookup: CDR1 SGHNT, CDR2 YYREEE (reference sequence). Trimming cost V 1 base and J 4 bases; bases outside gene matches: 5. The CDR3 is CASSLTTGGPDTQYF. In DNA, the CDR3 is TGTGCCAGCAGCTTGACTACGGGGGGGCCAGATACGCAGTATTTT.

A few counts support this clone. This chain uses TRBV5-1 with TRBJ1-3; a possible D gene is TRBD1 (6 bases). The length of the CDR3 is 15 residues. The ends were cut back, 0 bases at V and 3 bases at J, with 10 bases in the middle. Germline V lookup: CDR1 SGHRS, CDR2 YFSETQ. This CDR3 is CASSLAGGHGNTIYF. CDR3 nucleotides: TGCGCCAGCAGCTTGGCCGGGGGGCATGGAAACACCATATATTTT.

Written as DNA, the CDR3 is TGTGCCAGCCGGATTAGGGGAGATACGCAGTATTTT. It encodes CASRIRGDTQYF. The rearrangement links TRBV2 to TRBJ2-3, with a tentative D call TRBD1 (5 bases). CDR3 length: 12 amino acids. The V end lost 8 bases, the J end lost 5 bases, and 11 bases lay between the germline ends. In germline, CDR1 is SNHLY, CDR2 FYNNEI.

The chain couples TRBV25-1 to TRBJ2-2; D may be TRBD1 (5 bases). CDR3 length: 13 residues. The germline gives CDR1 MGHDK, CDR2 SYGVNS. Trimming pared 4 bases from V and 8 bases from J, leaving 11 bases between. CDR3: CASSGRVAGELFF. CDR3 nucleotides: TGTGCCAGCAGTGGCAGGGTGGCAGGGGAGCTGTTTTTT.

The table lists this clone with a few counts. The rearrangement joins TRBV19 to TRBJ1-3; D gene ambiguous. Trimming shortened V by 0 bases and J by 3 bases, and 12 bases separated the two germline ends. CDR3 size: 16 residues. Germline values: CDR1 LNHDA, CDR2 SQIVND (reference sequence). In DNA form, the CDR3 reads TGTGCCAGTAGTATAGACTTGGCGGCGGGTGGAAACACCATATATTTT. Translated: CASSIDLAAGGNTIYF. The full variable domain, completed using reference TRBV19 and TRBJ1-3, is DGGITQSPKYLFRKEGQNVTLSCEQNLNHDAMYWYRQDPGQGLRLIYYSQIVNDFQKGDIAEGYSVSREKKESFPLTVTSAQKNPTAFYLCASSIDLAAGGNTIYFGEGSWLTVV.

The genes are TRBV11-2 and TRBJ1-1, with D maybe TRBD1 (5 bases). This CDR3 is 13 amino acids long. Germline-derived CDR1 and CDR2 are SGHAT and FQNNGV. This CDR3 reads CGSERGMNTEAFF. The DNA of the CDR3 is TGTGGCTCCGAGAGGGGCATGAACACTGAAGCTTTCTTT.

The rearrangement links TRBV5-4 to TRBJ2-4; tentatively, D is TRBD1 or TRBD2 (5 bases each). There are 14 residues in the CDR3. Germline CDR1 and CDR2: SGHNT and YYREEE (reference sequence). V lost 4 bases to trimming and J lost 7 bases, with 15 bases between them. The CDR3 loop is CASSETGTDNIQYF. The CDR3 DNA sequence: TGTGCCAGCAGCGAAACCGGGACGGATAACATTCAGTACTTC.

This clone was counted once. The chain combines TRBV6-5 with TRBJ2-7, with D possibly TRBD2 on 6 matching bases. Germline V gives CDR1 MNHEY, CDR2 SVGAGI. This CDR3 is 13 amino acids long. Trimming took 7 bases from V and 3 from J, leaving 13 bases between them. This CDR3 reads CASTAGPDYEQYF. CDR3 nucleotide sequence: TGTGCCAGCACTGCGGGACCAGACTACGAGCAGTACTTC.